This paragraph covers one TCR beta chain sequence. A few counts support this clonotype. Its antigen is unknown. No base-level quality is on record; no much larger clone is a single base apart. This entry belongs to a study of T cells after yellow fever vaccination (dated by TCRdb to 2018 to 2020). With regard to the full study: The SMART-Seq v4 Ultra Low Input RNA kit was used to prepare libraries from fractions with low cell numbers. To track T-cell clones before and after primary and booster YFV17D yellow fever vaccination, bulk TCR alpha and beta repertoires were sequenced longitudinally. Two healthy male donors, one aged 18 to 30 and one aged 30 to 40 years, made up the cohort. Blood was drawn at multiple timepoints before and after primary and secondary immunization, with bulk PBMC replicates and cell subsets isolated.

According to the study, the label for this sample's treatment or condition signals: live attenuated yellow fever vaccine strain. At each blood-draw timepoint, two biological replicates of bulk PBMCs were obtained. A standard Ficoll-Paque protocol was used to isolate PBMCs from peripheral blood. TriZol was used to extract RNA from bulk PBMCs, from CD4 and CD8 fractions, and from dextramer-positive and dextramer-negative fractions. Looking up the germline V gene yields CDR1 LGHNA and CDR2 YSLEER. V ends up 2 bases short and J 1 base short, with an unmatched junction base count of 4. Spanning cysteine to phenylalanine, the CDR3 consists of 16 amino acids. The read is trimmed to its CDR3 DNA, 48 bases read in frame from base 1. Points the paper makes about the study in general: After the booster, most of the clones that had expanded following primary vaccination were detected again (about 95% of CD4 and 80% to 90% of CD8), which suggests that memory was broadly maintained. A small fraction of clonotypes appeared in both the CD4 and CD8 compartments, likely as a result of convergent recombination. The secondary T-cell response was weaker than the primary response but faster, peaking on day 5 instead of day 15. FACS-sorted repertoires could contain abundant contaminating clonotypes from the bulk population, so computational filtering was required. Because the study included only a couple of donors, the extent to which the findings can be generalized is limited.

Synthesis of TCR cDNA relied on 5'RACE template switching, a step that introduced a universal primer site along with unique molecular identifiers. Priming of cDNA synthesis was performed from both the TCR alpha and TCR beta constant segments. Library amplification involved two PCR steps, and the second step added sample barcodes and sequencing adapters. Sequencing of libraries was performed on Illumina HiSeq 2500 (2x100 bp) or NovaSeq (2x150 bp). Per the source publication's procedure: Reads were demultiplexed and collapsed into UMI consensus sequences with MIGEC, and V(D)J alignment was performed with MiXCR. Clonotypes responding to the vaccine were identified with edgeR on replicate PBMC samples, with the criteria of FDR below 0.01 and a log2 fold change above 5 up to day 15. Bulk clonotypes were assigned CD4 or CD8 identity according to which sequenced CD4 or CD8 repertoire held them at higher abundance. TCRdb ran its own pipeline on the public reads, namely fastp trimming at Q25 and MiXCR clone calling, and kept in-frame beta chains. Identical CDR3 proteins give one entry, which carries the most common genes and DNA. TCRdb assigned the V and J calls; the authors' analysis was not used. The sample has hundreds of thousands of distinct CDR3 sequences on record, roughly 14% of them singletons. Over 12% of the sample is in the top ten clones.

The sample here was PBMCs, taken on the day of the yellow fever booster vaccination. The chain joins TRBV4-3 to TRBJ2-3; TRBD2 agrees with 9 junctional bases. The sequence was obtained from a man aged 30 to 45 who received the YFV17D yellow fever vaccine. The CDR3 is CASSQRIAGGTDTQYF. The DNA reads as follows: TGCGCCAGCAGCCAACGGATAGCGGGAGGCACAGATACGCAGTATTTT.